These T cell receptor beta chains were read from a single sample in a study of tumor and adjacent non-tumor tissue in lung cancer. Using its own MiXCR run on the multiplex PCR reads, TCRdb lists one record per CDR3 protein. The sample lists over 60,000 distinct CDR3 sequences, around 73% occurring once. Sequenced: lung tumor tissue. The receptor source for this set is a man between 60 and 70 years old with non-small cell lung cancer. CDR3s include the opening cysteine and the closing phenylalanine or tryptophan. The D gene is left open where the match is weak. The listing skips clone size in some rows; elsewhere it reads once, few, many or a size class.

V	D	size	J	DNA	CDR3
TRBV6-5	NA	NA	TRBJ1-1	TGTGTTATCGGAAGGGTGAACACTGAAGCTTTCTTT	CVIGRVNTEAFF
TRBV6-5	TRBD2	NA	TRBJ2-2	TGTGTCACCAATCCTGGACTAGCGTTGAACACCGGGGAGCTGTTTTTT	CVTNPGLALNTGELFF
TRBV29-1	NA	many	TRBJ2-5	TGCAGCGTCACTGACAGGTATCAAGAGACCCAGTACTTC	CSVTDRYQETQYF
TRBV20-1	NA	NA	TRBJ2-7	TGCAGTGATGGAGAGGCTGGAGGGCAGGGGTGCGAGCAGTACTTC	CSDGEAGGQGCEQYF
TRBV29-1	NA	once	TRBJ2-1	TGCGGCGCTCAAGGGGAGTCCTGCAATGAGCAGTTCTTC	CGAQGESCNEQFF
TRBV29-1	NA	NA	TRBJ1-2	TGCAGTCTTGGACCCGGGATCTTATATGGCTACACCTTC	CSLGPGILYGYTF
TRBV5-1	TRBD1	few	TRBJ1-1	TGCGCCAGCAGCTTGGGGCAGGGGGCGCGGAGCACTGAAGCTTTCTTT	CASSLGQGARSTEAFF
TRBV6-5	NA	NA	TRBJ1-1	TGTGCCAGCAGTTACGGCGATCAGGTGTCCAGTGAAGCTTTCTTT	CASSYGDQVSSEAFF
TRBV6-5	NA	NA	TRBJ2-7	TGTCCCAGCAGTTTAACAAGGTTGGGCGAGCAGTACTTC	CPSSLTRLGEQYF
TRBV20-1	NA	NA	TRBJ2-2	TGCAGTGCTAGCAAGACTATCGGGGTATTCCCTGGGGAGCTGTTTTTT	CSASKTIGVFPGELFF
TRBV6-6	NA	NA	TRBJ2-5	TGTGCCGTCCGAGCAGGGGTGGAAGAGACCCAGTACTTC	CAVRAGVEETQYF
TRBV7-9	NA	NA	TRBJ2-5	TGTACAAGCAGCTCCGGGAGAGGGGGGCAGACCCAGTACTTC	CTSSSGRGGQTQYF
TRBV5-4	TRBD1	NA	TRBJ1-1	TGTGCCATCAGCTTGGAGACAGGGAAATCTCCCGTTTTCTTT	CAISLETGKSPVFF
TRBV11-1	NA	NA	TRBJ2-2	TGTGCCAGCATCTATACTAGTAGCACCGTGGAGCTGTTTTTT	CASIYTSSTVELFF
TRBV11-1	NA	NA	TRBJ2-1	TGTGCCGGCAGTGGGAGAGATGAGCAGTTCTTC	CAGSGRDEQFF
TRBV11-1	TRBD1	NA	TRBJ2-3	TGTGCCAGTAGCCCGGACAGGGGGCATTCCGGAGATACGCAGTATTTT	CASSPDRGHSGDTQYF
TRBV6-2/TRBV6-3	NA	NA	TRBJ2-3	TGTGCCAGCAGTTCCCTTCTGGCGGAAGCTACAGATACGCAGTATTTT	CASSSLLAEATDTQYF
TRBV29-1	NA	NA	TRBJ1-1	TGCAGCGCCAGGCACCCCGTGGACACTGAAGCTTTCTTT	CSARHPVDTEAFF
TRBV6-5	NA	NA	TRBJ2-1	TGTGCCAGTAGTTACTCGACGCGTGAGACGGCCGAGCAGTTCTTC	CASSYSTRETAEQFF
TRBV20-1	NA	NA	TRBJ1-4	TGCAGTTATAAGGTGGCCTCTAATGAAAAACTGTTTTTT	CSYKVASNEKLFF
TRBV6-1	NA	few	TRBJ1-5	TGTGCCAGCCGCCCGACATGGGACCGCAATCAGCACCAGCATTTT	CASRPTWDRNQHQHF
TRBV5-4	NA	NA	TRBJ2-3	TGTGCCAGCAGGACTCTAGAGGGGGGATCCACAGATACGCGATATTTT	CASRTLEGGSTDTRYF
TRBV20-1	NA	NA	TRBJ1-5	TGCAGTACTCGTGTAGCGGGGAGCACAGATACGCAGCATTTT	CSTRVAGSTDTQHF
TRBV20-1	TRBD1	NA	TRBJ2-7	TGCTGTGCGACCGGGACAGGGGTTTTATACGAGCAGTACTTC	CCATGTGVLYEQYF
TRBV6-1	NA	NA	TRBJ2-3	TGTGCCAGTAGGGTACAGGCAGGGAGCACAGATACGCAGTATTTT	CASRVQAGSTDTQYF
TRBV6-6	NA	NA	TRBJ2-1	TGTGCCAGCAGTTACTCGAATTCTGGGCCGGGCCTCGAGCATTTCTTC	CASSYSNSGPGLEHFF
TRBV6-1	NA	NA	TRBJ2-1	TGTGCCAGCAGCCGGACCAGCGGGGACAATGAGAAGTTCTTC	CASSRTSGDNEKFF
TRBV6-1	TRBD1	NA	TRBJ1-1	TGTGCCAGCAATCTCTCGACAGGGAGATTGGATTTCTTT	CASNLSTGRLDFF
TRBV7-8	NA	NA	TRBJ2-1	TGTGCCAACAGCTTGGTACCGACCCACAATGAGCAGTTCTTC	CANSLVPTHNEQFF
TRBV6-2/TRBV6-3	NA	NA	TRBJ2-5	TGTGTCAACAGTAAACCCGACAAGGGAGAGACCCAGTACTTC	CVNSKPDKGETQYF
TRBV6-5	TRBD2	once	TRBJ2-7	TGTGCAAGCTGTTACGTCGGTGGTCCGGGAGGGGACTCCTACGAGCAGTACTTC	CASCYVGGPGGDSYEQYF
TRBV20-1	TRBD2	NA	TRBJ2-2	TGCAGTGCCACTTTAGCGGGAGGGCAGGAGTCCGGGGAGCTGTTTTTT	CSATLAGGQESGELFF
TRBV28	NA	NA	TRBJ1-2	TGTACCAGCGGAACGACTTATGGCTACACCTTC	CTSGTTYGYTF
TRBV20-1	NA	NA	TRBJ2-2	TGCACTGCTAATTTAGCGAGAGGGCCGGAGACCGGGGAGCTGTTTTTT	CTANLARGPETGELFF
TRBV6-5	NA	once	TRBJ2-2	TGTGCGAGTAGGTACAAGGGGGGCGGGGAGCTGTTTTTT	CASRYKGGGELFF
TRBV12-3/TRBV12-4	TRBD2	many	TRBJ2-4	TGTGCCAGCAGTTTTGAGGGAGGGACGCCGGGGAAAAACATTCAGTACTTC	CASSFEGGTPGKNIQYF
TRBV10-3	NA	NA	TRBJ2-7	TGTGCCATTACTGATTCTACCTACGAGCAGTACTTC	CAITDSTYEQYF
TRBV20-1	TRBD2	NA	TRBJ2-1	TGCAGTGCCAGAAATGTAGCGGGAGGTCACCATGAGCAGTCCTTC	CSARNVAGGHHEQSF
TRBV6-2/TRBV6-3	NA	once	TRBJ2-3	TGTGCCAGCAGTTACTCCCTCCGAGATACGCAATGTTTT	CASSYSLRDTQCF
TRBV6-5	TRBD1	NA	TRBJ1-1	TGTGCCAGCGATTACGGGACAGGGGGAATGAACACTGAAGTTTTCTTT	CASDYGTGGMNTEVFF
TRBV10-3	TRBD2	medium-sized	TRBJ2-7	TGTGCCATCAGCGAAACTAGCGGGAGAAGGTACGAGCAGTACTTC	CAISETSGRRYEQYF
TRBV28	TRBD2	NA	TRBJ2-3	TGTGCCAGCAGCCCGGCTAGCGGGAGAGGAAGGACAGGTACGCAGTATTTT	CASSPASGRGRTGTQYF
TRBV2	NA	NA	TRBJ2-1	TGTGCCAGCAGGCCAGATCAGGAGTACAATGAGCAGTTCTTC	CASRPDQEYNEQFF
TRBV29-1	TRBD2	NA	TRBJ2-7	TGCAGCGCTGAAGACCCGGGACTAGTGACGTGGGAGCAGTACTTC	CSAEDPGLVTWEQYF
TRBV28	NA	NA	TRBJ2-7	TGTGCCAGCAGTTTAACTACTTGCGGCGCCTACGATCAGTACTTC	CASSLTTCGAYDQYF
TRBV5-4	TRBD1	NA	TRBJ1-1	TGTGCCAGATGCTCACAGGGGCGGGGAACTGAAGCTTTCTTT	CARCSQGRGTEAFF
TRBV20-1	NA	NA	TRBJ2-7	TGCAGCGCTAGGAAACATGGGGCCGAGCAGTACTTC	CSARKHGAEQYF
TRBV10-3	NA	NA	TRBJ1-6	TGTGACATCAGTGAGTCCTGGGCGGAGTCACCCCTCCACTTT	CDISESWAESPLHF
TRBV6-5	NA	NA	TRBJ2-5	TGTGCCAGAAGTTACTCGAAAGGGAACGAGAAACAGTACTTC	CARSYSKGNEKQYF
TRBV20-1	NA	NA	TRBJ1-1	TGCAATGTTAGAGATCTCGATCAAGCTTTCTTT	CNVRDLDQAFF
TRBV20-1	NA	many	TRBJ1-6	TGCAGTGCTAGACATTGGCAGGACACCCTCACCCTCCACTTT	CSARHWQDTLTLHF
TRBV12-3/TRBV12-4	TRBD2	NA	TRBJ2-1	TGTACCAGCAGTTACGGGACTAGCGGTCGGAGTTACGGCAATGAGCAGTTCTTC	CTSSYGTSGRSYGNEQFF
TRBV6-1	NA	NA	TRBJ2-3	TGTACCAGCAGTTCGGGGCGTTTGACAGATACGCAGTACTTT	CTSSSGRLTDTQYF